The 25 T cell receptor beta chains given below trace back to one sample, sequenced in a study of T cell responses to AZD1222 COVID-19 vaccine. The assay was immunoSEQ multiplex PCR, and TCRdb's table has in-frame clones only and misses some. The sample contains 100,000 to 150,000 clones, around nine tenths of which appear only once. The sequencing here drew on peripheral blood, taken on day 0 of AZD1222 vaccination. These receptors came from an adult in good health.

This sequence joins TRBV19 and TRBJ1-2; possible D gene TRBD1, 6 bases. Germline V lookup: CDR1 LNHDA, CDR2 SQIVND (reference sequence). The ends were cut back, 3 bases at V and 1 base at J, with 12 bases in the middle. The CDR3 has 15 amino acids. The CDR3 protein is CASSMNRDINYGYTF. As DNA, the CDR3 is TGTGCCAGTAGTATGAATCGGGACATTAACTATGGCTACACCTTC. The complete variable domain, with remaining parts taken from reference TRBV19 and TRBJ1-2, reads DGGITQSPKYLFRKEGQNVTLSCEQNLNHDAMYWYRQDPGQGLRLIYYSQIVNDFQKGDIAEGYSVSREKKESFPLTVTSAQKNPTAFYLCASSMNRDINYGYTFGSGTRLTVV.

The rearrangement links TRBV4-1 to TRBJ2-4; 11 nucleotides align to TRBD2. With 3 bases clipped from V and 2 bases from J, the junction kept 6 bases outside the gene matches. In germline, CDR1 is MGHRA, CDR2 YSYEKL. The CDR3 spans 17 residues. The CDR3 DNA follows: TGCGCCAGCAGCCAGCCTAGCGGGGGGTGGACCAAAAACATTCAGTACTTC. Translating gives CASSQPSGGWTKNIQYF.

The chain couples TRBV2 to TRBJ2-7; TRBD1 agrees at 11 bases. CDR3 size: 15 residues. Germline values: CDR1 SNHLY, CDR2 FYNNEI. V lost 6 bases, J lost 6 bases, and 10 bases stayed unmatched. In nucleotides, the CDR3 is TGTGCCAGCAGGCCTCGGACAGGGGGCCGCGGCGAGCAGTACTTC. This codes for CASRPRTGGRGEQYF.

The V and J genes are TRBV7-9 and TRBJ1-2, with a tentative D call TRBD1 (6 bases). The length of the CDR3 is 13 residues. Trimming removed 5 bases at V and 8 bases at J, with 15 bases between. The germline gives CDR1 SEHNR, CDR2 FQNEAQ (reference sequence). The CDR3 is CASSQGGTGGYTF. Written as DNA, the CDR3 is TGTGCCAGCAGCCAAGGGGGGACTGGGGGCTACACCTTC. The full variable domain, its missing parts supplied by reference TRBV7-9 and TRBJ1-2, is DTGVSQNPRHKITKRGQNVTFRCDPISEHNRLYWYRQTLGQGPEFLTYFQNEAQLEKSRLLSDRFSAERPKGSFSTLEIQRTEQGDSAMYLCASSQGGTGGYTFGSGTRLTVV.

The chain couples TRBV5-5 to TRBJ2-7; D may be TRBD1 (6 bases). This CDR3 is built from 14 residues. The germline gives CDR1 SGHKS, CDR2 YYEKEE (reference sequence). V lost 4 bases and J 2 bases, leaving 13 bases between the germline ends. The chain's CDR3 is CASSLLRGTYEQYF. CDR3 nucleotide sequence: TGTGCCAGCAGCCTCCTCAGGGGCACCTACGAGCAGTACTTC.

This clone was recorded once. This chain joins TRBV19 and TRBJ2-7, with TRBD1 as a possible D gene (6 bases). Germline V gene data show CDR1 as LNHDA and CDR2 as SQIVND (reference sequence). V was cut by 4 bases and J by 5 bases, with 9 bases left in between. CDR3 length: 12 residues. In DNA form, the CDR3 reads TGTGCCAGTAGTACAGGGGCCCACGAGCAGTACTTC. Translated: CASSTGAHEQYF.

The chain employs TRBV21-1 and TRBJ2-7; the D segment call TRBD2 is taken from the table without a DNA check. TRBV21-1 is a recognized pseudogene. CDR3 length: 14 amino acids. As DNA, the CDR3 is TGTGCCAGCAGCAAGGGGACGGGAGACTACGAGCAGTACTTC. Residues: CASSKGTGDYEQYF.

V and J are TRBV7-9 and TRBJ1-5, with no clear D. The CDR3 contains 14 residues. V was clipped by 1 base and J by 0 bases, with 4 bases between them. The germline CDR1 and CDR2 sequences are SEHNR and FQNEAQ (reference sequence). The DNA for the CDR3 is TGTGCCAGCAGCTTAGGTCATAGCAATCAGCCCCAGCATTTT. Translation gives CASSLGHSNQPQHF.

This clone was recorded only once. The chain couples TRBV5-1 to TRBJ2-7, with a weak D call TRBD2 (6 bases). The length of the CDR3 is 14 residues. Germline V gene data show CDR1 as SGHRS and CDR2 as YFSETQ. Deletions cut 4 bases from V and 5 bases from J, with 16 bases between. CDR3 nucleotides: TGCGCCAGCAGCCTGGGCGGGACTTACGACGAGCAGTACTTC. Protein product: CASSLGGTYDEQYF.

The gene calls are TRBV19 and TRBJ1-6; 7 nucleotides match TRBD1. The CDR3 consists of 16 residues. From germline, CDR1 is LNHDA and CDR2 SQIVND (reference sequence). Trimming removed 5 bases from V and 8 bases from J; junction bases left unmatched: 12. The CDR3 loop is CASSPGQSWADSPLHF. In nucleotides, the CDR3 is TGTGCCAGTAGTCCGGGACAGTCCTGGGCGGATTCACCCCTCCACTTT. Combining the CDR3 with reference TRBV19 and TRBJ1-6 gives the whole variable domain DGGITQSPKYLFRKEGQNVTLSCEQNLNHDAMYWYRQDPGQGLRLIYYSQIVNDFQKGDIAEGYSVSREKKESFPLTVTSAQKNPTAFYLCASSPGQSWADSPLHFGNGTRLTVT.

This clone has just one count. The V and J genes are TRBV7-2 and TRBJ2-7; 11 bases match TRBD2. From germline, CDR1 is SGHTA and CDR2 FQGNSA. The V and J ends lost 6 bases and 0 bases, in that order; junction bases with no gene match: 4. The CDR3 extends over 15 amino acids. The CDR3: CASSLSGGVSYEQYF. The CDR3 region has the DNA TGTGCCAGCAGTCTTAGCGGGGGGGTCTCCTACGAGCAGTACTTC.

The V gene is TRBV12-3 or TRBV12-4, the J gene TRBJ1-3; D remains unclear. V was shortened by 2 bases and J by 7 bases, with 3 bases between the two germline ends. This CDR3 is built from 11 residues. CDR3 protein: CASSLFNTIYF. CDR3 sequence (DNA): TGTGCCAGCAGTTTATTTAACACCATATATTTT.

This clone has a single count. This chain uses TRBV27 with TRBJ1-1; 9 nucleotides agree with TRBD1. The CDR3 spans 15 residues. V gave up 5 bases and J gave up 0 bases; unmatched junction bases: 4. CDR1 is MNHEY and CDR2 is SMNVEV in the germline V gene (reference sequence). The CDR3 loop is CASSLGTGMNTEAFF. In DNA form, the CDR3 reads TGTGCCAGCAGTCTCGGGACAGGGATGAACACTGAAGCTTTCTTT.

The V call is TRBV18, the J call TRBJ1-1; 8 bases agree with TRBD1. There are 15 residues in the CDR3. Germline CDR1 and CDR2: KGHSH and LQKENI. Trimming took 5 bases from V and 4 from J; bases not matched to a gene: 9. The CDR3 DNA is TGTGCCAGCTCATCCACCGGACAGGGAGGCACTGAAGCTTTCTTT. Translated: CASSSTGQGGTEAFF.

This chain connects TRBV13 to TRBJ1-2, with 9 bases matching TRBD1. With V trimmed by 5 bases and J by 8 bases, 6 bases remained unmatched. This CDR3 contains 13 residues. The germline CDR1 and CDR2 sequences are PRHDT and FYEKMQ (reference sequence). The CDR3: CASSPDRGNGYTF. The CDR3 DNA reads as TGTGCCAGCAGCCCGGACAGGGGAAACGGCTACACCTTC. The whole variable domain, remainder taken from reference TRBV13 and TRBJ1-2, is AAGVIQSPRHLIKEKRETATLKCYPIPRHDTVYWYQQGPGQDPQFLISFYEKMQSDKGSIPDRFSAQQFSDYHSELNMSSLELGDSALYFCASSPDRGNGYTFGSGTRLTVV.

The chain uses TRBV5-4 and TRBJ2-6; D not resolved. This CDR3 is 16 amino acids long. The ends were cut back, 4 bases at V and 0 bases at J, with 11 bases in the middle. Germline lookup yields CDR1 SGHNT and CDR2 YYREEE (reference sequence). Here the CDR3 DNA reads TGTGCCAGCAGCACGGATCTTTACTCTGGGGCCAACGTCCTGACTTTC. This gives the protein CASSTDLYSGANVLTF.

J is TRBJ2-2 and V is TRBV5-8; D might be TRBD1 or TRBD2, each matching 5 bases. Trimming left V 4 bases short and J 4 bases short, with 20 bases between. The CDR3 extends over 17 amino acids. Germline V lookup: CDR1 SGHTS, CDR2 YDEGEE. In DNA, the CDR3 is TGTGCCAGCAGCCCTGCAATCGGGGCGAAACTCACCGGGGAGCTGTTTTTT. Encoded protein: CASSPAIGAKLTGELFF. Filled out from reference TRBV5-8 and TRBJ2-2, the complete variable domain reads EAGVTQSPTHLIKTRGQQATLRCSPISGHTSVYWYQQALGLGLQFLLWYDEGEERNRGNFPPRFSGRQFPNYSSELNVNALELEDSALYLCASSPAIGAKLTGELFFGEGSRLTVL.

The CDR3 sequence is CASSLVTSGNTIYF. CDR3 coding DNA: TGTGCCAGCAGCTTGGTTACCTCTGGAAACACCATATATTTT. The genes are TRBV5-6 and TRBJ1-3; D remains unclear. Germline-derived CDR1 and CDR2 are SGHDT and YYEEEE. V dropped 0 bases and J dropped 0 bases, with 4 bases sitting between them. The CDR3 has 14 amino acids. The full variable domain, in which reference TRBV5-6 and TRBJ1-3 provide the parts outside the CDR3, is DAGVTQSPTHLIKTRGQQVTLRCSPKSGHDTVSWYQQALGQGPQFIFQYYEEEERQRGNFPDRFSGHQFPNYSSELNVNALLLGDSALYLCASSLVTSGNTIYFGEGSWLTVV.

This chain joins TRBV2 and TRBJ1-5, with D uncertain. Trimming removed 2 bases from V and 0 bases from J, with 8 bases in between. This CDR3 contains 15 residues. Germline CDR1 is SNHLY and CDR2 is FYNNEI. Here the CDR3 DNA reads TGTGCCAGCAGTGAAAGGACCTATAGCAATCAGCCCCAGCATTTT. Translated: CASSERTYSNQPQHF.

CDR3 protein: CASSPGQVNYGYTF. In DNA form, the CDR3 reads TGTGCCAGTAGTCCCGGACAGGTGAACTATGGCTACACCTTC. The rearrangement joins TRBV19 to TRBJ1-2, with TRBD1 identical over 7 bases. From germline, CDR1 is LNHDA and CDR2 SQIVND (reference sequence). The CDR3 is made up of 14 amino acids. The V gene end was trimmed by 5 bases and the J gene end by 2 bases; junction bases not matched to a gene: 5. Full variable domain (remainder filled in from reference TRBV19 and TRBJ1-2): DGGITQSPKYLFRKEGQNVTLSCEQNLNHDAMYWYRQDPGQGLRLIYYSQIVNDFQKGDIAEGYSVSREKKESFPLTVTSAQKNPTAFYLCASSPGQVNYGYTFGSGTRLTVV.

The genes are TRBV9 and TRBJ2-7, with D possibly called TRBD1 or TRBD2 (5 bases each). CDR3 size: 13 residues. Looked up from germline, CDR1 is SGDLS and CDR2 is YYNGEE. V was trimmed by 4 bases and J by 4 bases, leaving 12 bases between them. CDR3 sequence: CASSPRDGYEQYF. The CDR3 DNA reads TGTGCCAGCAGCCCTCGGGACGGATACGAGCAGTACTTC.

V is TRBV5-8 and J is TRBJ1-2; D is unclear. The CDR3 runs to 13 residues. V was clipped by 4 bases and J by 8 bases, with 15 bases between them. Germline V lookup: CDR1 SGHTS, CDR2 YDEGEE. Written as DNA, the CDR3 is TGTGCCAGCAGCCCGACAACCGTACAGGGCTACACCTTC. Amino acids: CASSPTTVQGYTF.

The V gene is TRBV4-2, the J gene TRBJ1-2; 10 bases line up with TRBD1. J lost 8 bases, V lost 3 bases, and 9 bases had no gene match. This CDR3 has 15 amino acids. The germline V gene encodes CDR1 LGHNA and CDR2 YNFKEQ. CDR3 sequence reads: CASSQRDRGIEGYTF. The CDR3 DNA is TGTGCCAGCAGCCAGAGGGACAGGGGAATCGAGGGCTACACCTTC.

This clone was seen just once. This chain links TRBV27 with TRBJ2-7; TRBD1 is a possible D gene (6 bases). Germline CDR1 and CDR2: MNHEY and SMNVEV (reference sequence). This CDR3 has 17 amino acids. Trimming shortened V by 5 bases and J by 2 bases, and 22 bases separated the two germline ends. The CDR3 region is CASSVGRTGLAAYEQYF. Written as DNA, the CDR3 is TGTGCCAGCAGTGTAGGGAGAACAGGGCTAGCCGCCTACGAGCAGTACTTC.

Regarding this clone: Compared with germline, one end of the junction differs, possibly owing to a read error. The gene calls are TRBV3-1 (or the pseudogene TRBV3-2) and TRBJ2-7; weak D call: TRBD1 (5 bases). Per germline, CDR1 LGHDT and CDR2 YNNKEL (reference sequence). The CDR3 is 14 residues long. As DNA, the CDR3 is TGTGCCAGCACCCAAGGGGCAGGGATATACGAGCAGTACTTC. Its translation is CASTQGAGIYEQYF.